This T cell receptor (beta chain) is drawn from a study of T cell responses to AZD1222 COVID-19 vaccine. The CDR3 sequence is 14 residues long. Germline CDR1 and CDR2: SGHRS and YFSETQ. V was shortened by 0 bases and J by 8 bases, with 14 bases between the two germline ends. The protocol was immunoSEQ multiplex PCR, while the TCRdb copy is restricted to in-frame clones and leaves out a portion. The sample records some 150,000 clones, 90% being singletons. V and J are TRBV5-1 and TRBJ1-2; D is undetermined. The source was peripheral blood, collected on day 0 of AZD1222 vaccination. The sequence derives from an adult in good health. CDR3 sequence: CASSLAKEGLGYTF. CDR3 coding DNA: TGCGCCAGCAGCTTGGCCAAGGAAGGCCTGGGCTACACCTTC.